This record covers a single T cell receptor beta chain. Its antigen is currently unknown. The sample originates from a study of shared clonotypes between healthy human individuals. Naive CD8 populations comprised CD45RO-negative cells positively selected for CCR7, excluding terminally differentiated effector memory CD45RA+ cells. In the authors' methods: Filtering of immunoSEQ junctional sequences could not match full-length read filtering. Clones were sequenced by immunoSEQ multiplex PCR, and TCRdb holds only the in-frame ones, with some missing. V and J calls and clone size are given by that table; D and trimming were obtained from the DNA. Here the sample spans around 1.9 million clones, just over 90% being singletons. The study, taken as a whole, reports: What rarefaction showed was incomplete sorted-subset sequencing despite large depth.

The CDR3 contains 16 residues. Germline V gene lookup returns CDR1 WSHSY and CDR2 SAAADI. The trim removed 0 bases at V and 5 bases at J, leaving 5 bases unmatched. Specimen: naive CD8+ T cells from PBMCs. The TCR was taken from a man aged 18 to 29 in good health. Some clones in this sample may be carry-over from other donors' samples. The chain combines TRBV10-2 with TRBJ2-1, with 9 nucleotides matching TRBD2. CDR3: CASSESWREGHNEQFF. CDR3 nucleotides: TGCGCCAGCAGTGAGTCCTGGCGGGAGGGTCACAATGAGCAGTTCTTC.